The 22 T cell receptor beta chains presented below share a single source sample, sequenced in a study of cytomegalovirus exposure and HLA in healthy donors. Primers for the PCR totalled 60 Vbeta and 13 Jbeta. Sequencing used immunoSEQ multiplex PCR; TCRdb keeps in-frame clones, though not all of them. The data show 140,000 to 150,000 clones, roughly 80% seen once. Sequencing used PBMCs. The receptors shown here come from a woman between 40 and 50 years old in good health and CMV-seropositive.

This clone was found a few times. J is TRBJ2-1 and V is TRBV6-4, with TRBD2 matching 7 bases. V shed 2 bases, J shed 0 bases, and the junction held 1 base outside the gene matches. CDR1 and CDR2 (germline): MRHNA, SNTAGT. This CDR3 spans 15 amino acids. CDR3 nucleotide sequence: TGTGCCAGCAGTGACGGCGGGAGCTCCTACAATGAGCAGTTCTTC. This codes for CASSDGGSSYNEQFF.

The chain combines TRBV6-1 with TRBJ2-1, with TRBD1 matching over 9 bases. Trimming took 4 bases from V and 7 from J; bases not matched to a gene: 5. This CDR3 spans 14 amino acids. Germline V gives CDR1 MNHNS, CDR2 SASEGT. The DNA of the CDR3 is TGTGCCAGCAGTGGCTGGGGACAGGGTAATGAGCAGTTCTTC. Translated, it gives CASSGWGQGNEQFF.

The rearrangement uses TRBV7-2 and TRBJ2-1, with 8 nucleotides matching TRBD2. Germline V gene sequence: CDR1 SGHTA, CDR2 FQGNSA. V lost 5 bases and J lost 2; bases outside the gene matches: 5. CDR3 length: 15 amino acids. The CDR3, as DNA: TGTGCCAGCAGCCCTCCGGGACTAGCCTACAATGAGCAGTTCTTC. Translated, it gives CASSPPGLAYNEQFF.

V is TRBV5-6 and J is TRBJ2-7, with TRBD2 matching 15 bases. The CDR3 extends over 17 amino acids. Trimming at V came to 3 bases and at J to 7 bases, leaving 11 bases not matched to a gene. In germline, CDR1 is SGHDT, CDR2 YYEEEE. In DNA, the CDR3 is TGTGCCAGCAGCTGGGGCCCGGGACTAGCGGGAGGAGGAGAGCAGTACTTC. Its protein product is CASSWGPGLAGGGEQYF. Using reference TRBV5-6 and TRBJ2-7 for the parts outside the CDR3, the full variable domain is DAGVTQSPTHLIKTRGQQVTLRCSPKSGHDTVSWYQQALGQGPQFIFQYYEEEERQRGNFPDRFSGHQFPNYSSELNVNALLLGDSALYLCASSWGPGLAGGGEQYFGPGTRLTVT.

The chain is built from TRBV19 and TRBJ2-7; 9 bases fit TRBD1. With 3 bases clipped from V and 2 bases from J, the junction kept 2 bases outside the gene matches. The CDR3 extends over 14 amino acids. Germline CDR1 and CDR2: LNHDA and SQIVND (reference sequence). CDR3 sequence reads: CASSIGDRAYEQYF. In nucleotides, the CDR3 is TGTGCCAGTAGTATCGGGGACAGGGCCTACGAGCAGTACTTC.

The chain combines TRBV6-1 with TRBJ2-4; 8 bases align to TRBD1. The CDR3 loop spans 13 amino acids. The V gene end was trimmed by 7 bases and the J gene end by 4 bases; junction bases not matched to a gene: 3. Germline values: CDR1 MNHNS, CDR2 SASEGT. The CDR3 DNA reads TGTGCCAGCACGTGGACAGGGAAAAACATTCAGTACTTC. Its protein product is CASTWTGKNIQYF.

The chain combines TRBV28 with TRBJ1-1; D may be TRBD1 (6 bases). Between the trimmed V and J ends, which lost 3 bases and 4 bases, there was a span of 15 bases. The CDR3 covers 15 residues. CDR1 and CDR2 (germline): MDHEN, SYDVKM. The CDR3 here is CASSLSGAGPTEAFF. CDR3 bases: TGTGCCAGCAGTTTGTCAGGGGCAGGGCCCACTGAAGCTTTCTTT. Together with reference TRBV28 and TRBJ1-1, the CDR3 gives the full variable domain: DVKVTQSSRYLVKRTGEKVFLECVQDMDHENMFWYRQDPGLGLRLIYFSYDVKMKEKGDIPEGYSVSREKKERFSLILESASTNQTSMYLCASSLSGAGPTEAFFGQGTRLTVV.

CDR3 sequence reads: CASSLGTGFNYGYTF. The CDR3 DNA follows: TGTGCCAGCAGCCTTGGGACAGGGTTTAACTATGGCTACACCTTC. The V call is TRBV7-2, the J call TRBJ1-2, with 9 nucleotides matching TRBD1. CDR3 length: 15 residues. V lost 5 bases and J lost 1; bases outside the gene matches: 5. Germline V gene data show CDR1 as SGHTA and CDR2 as FQGNSA.

This clone was picked up a small number of times. V usage is TRBV30 and J usage is TRBJ2-7; the match to TRBD1 covers 8 bases. CDR3 length: 14 residues. V lost 2 bases and J lost 3; bases outside the gene matches: 6. Germline-derived CDR1 and CDR2 are GTSNPN and SVGIG (reference sequence). The CDR3 sequence is CAWSSGTGLYEQYF. The CDR3 DNA sequence: TGTGCCTGGAGTTCCGGGACAGGACTCTACGAGCAGTACTTC.

This clone was seen once. This chain joins TRBV30 and TRBJ2-1, with D maybe TRBD2 (6 bases). From germline, CDR1 is GTSNPN and CDR2 SVGIG (reference sequence). V was clipped by 5 bases and J by 7 bases, with 12 bases between them. The CDR3 consists of 12 residues. CDR3 protein: CAWSPSANEQFF. CDR3 nucleotides: TGTGCCTGGTCTCCTAGCGCGAATGAGCAGTTCTTC.

The chain uses TRBV5-1 and TRBJ1-4; perhaps TRBD1 as D (5 bases). The V gene lost 0 bases and the J gene lost 7 bases, with 10 bases spanning the gap. The CDR3 runs to 14 residues. Germline CDR1 and CDR2: SGHRS and YFSETQ. The CDR3 spells CASSLAGRGEKLFF. The CDR3 coding sequence is TGCGCCAGCAGCTTGGCAGGGCGGGGTGAAAAACTGTTTTTT.

The chain couples TRBV7-3 to TRBJ1-2, with 8 bases that match TRBD1. There are 16 residues in the CDR3. In germline, CDR1 is SGHTA, CDR2 FQGTGA. The J segment lost 8 bases and the V segment lost 1 base, leaving 12 bases of the junction unmatched. CDR3 amino acids: CASSLRVPQGDVGYTF. Here the CDR3 DNA reads TGTGCCAGCAGCTTAAGGGTTCCACAGGGGGACGTCGGCTACACCTTC.

This clone occurred a few times. V is TRBV10-3 and J is TRBJ2-7, with D perhaps matching TRBD1 (6 bases). V was shortened by 6 bases and J by 2 bases, with 17 bases between the two germline ends. Germline loops: CDR1 ENHRY, CDR2 SYGVKD. The CDR3 totals 15 residues. CDR3 protein: CAISKTGTGAYEQYF. The CDR3 DNA reads as TGTGCCATCAGCAAAACAGGGACGGGCGCCTACGAGCAGTACTTC.

This chain connects TRBV4-1 to TRBJ2-3; TRBD1 is a possible D gene (6 bases). Germline loops: CDR1 MGHRA, CDR2 YSYEKL. V shed 0 bases and J shed 2 bases, with 12 bases lying between them. The CDR3 runs 16 residues. This chain's CDR3 is CASSQEGEGVTDTQYF. The CDR3 coding sequence is TGCGCCAGCAGCCAAGAAGGAGAGGGGGTCACAGATACGCAGTATTTT.

The chain combines TRBV28 with TRBJ1-5; possible D gene TRBD1, 6 bases. Germline V gives CDR1 MDHEN, CDR2 SYDVKM. This CDR3 has 14 amino acids. The germline V and J ends were trimmed by 2 bases and 4 bases, with 9 bases remaining between them. In nucleotides, the CDR3 is TGTGCCAGCAGTTTAGGACAGAGAAATCAGCCCCAGCATTTT. Its translation: CASSLGQRNQPQHF.

Only one count was recorded for this clone. This chain uses TRBV21-1 with TRBJ2-5; no check of the table's D call, TRBD1, against the DNA was made. TRBV21-1 represents a pseudogene. The CDR3 extends over 15 amino acids. CDR3 amino acids: CASNPNDRGQETQYF. As DNA, the CDR3 is TGTGCCAGCAACCCAAACGACAGGGGGCAGGAGACCCAGTACTTC.

The chain carries TRBV19 and TRBJ2-1; 8 bases map to TRBD1. Germline assignment: CDR1 LNHDA and CDR2 SQIVND (reference sequence). Losses at the gene ends were 10 bases for V and 9 bases for J; bases not matched to a gene: 11. The CDR3 is made up of 13 amino acids. CDR3 loop: CATHGQGAAEQFF. The CDR3 DNA is TGTGCCACCCATGGACAGGGTGCAGCTGAGCAGTTCTTC.

The genes are TRBV28 and TRBJ1-2, with TRBD1 as a possible D gene (5 bases). With 6 bases removed from V and 4 bases from J, the gap between germline ends came to 18 bases. Germline CDR1 and CDR2: MDHEN and SYDVKM. The CDR3 loop spans 15 amino acids. CDR3 region: CASSPGGVNFYGYTF. The CDR3 region has the DNA TGTGCCAGCAGCCCCGGGGGGGTGAACTTCTATGGCTACACCTTC.

The CDR3 region is CASRGLNQPQHF. The CDR3 region has the DNA TGTGCCAGCAGGGGCCTCAATCAGCCCCAGCATTTT. The V and J genes are TRBV2 and TRBJ1-5; D remains unclear. Germline V gene sequence: CDR1 SNHLY, CDR2 FYNNEI. CDR3 length: 12 amino acids. Trimming shortened V by 6 bases and J by 3 bases, and 6 bases separated the two germline ends.

This chain connects TRBV21-1 to TRBJ1-5; the D call of TRBD1 is as the table states it, not checked on the DNA. TRBV21-1 is given as a pseudogene. The length of the CDR3 is 14 residues. CDR3 amino acids: CASSFRTGDQPQHF. The DNA of the CDR3 is TGTGCCAGCAGCTTCCGGACAGGGGATCAGCCCCAGCATTTT.

The chain links TRBV28 to TRBJ2-5, with D possibly being TRBD2 (5 bases). CDR1 is MDHEN and CDR2 is SYDVKM in the germline V gene. V shed 3 bases and J shed 2 bases, with 10 bases lying between them. The CDR3 sequence is 14 residues long. The CDR3 reads CASSFAGVQETQYF. CDR3 coding DNA: TGTGCCAGCAGTTTTGCGGGCGTACAAGAGACCCAGTACTTC.

V is TRBV29-1 and J is TRBJ1-1, with TRBD1 matching over 8 bases. The CDR3 sequence is 14 residues long. V lost 2 bases, J lost 6 bases, and 8 bases stayed unmatched. Germline V CDR1 and CDR2: SQVTM, ANQGSEA. CDR3: CSVEQGAFGAEAFF. The CDR3 nucleotides read TGCAGCGTTGAACAGGGGGCGTTCGGCGCTGAAGCTTTCTTT.